These 31 T cell receptor beta chains were sequenced from one sample in a study of Graves' ophthalmopathy and Graves' hyperthyroidism. Amplification targeted the TCR beta CDR3 regions, with RNA transcripts as the source material. The authors performed first-round RT-PCR with HTBI primers and then a second-round multiplex PCR. One entry per CDR3 protein, called by TCRdb with MiXCR from the multiplex PCR reads. The sample has roughly 300,000 distinct CDR3 sequences; 15% to 20% are singletons. Sequencing used peripheral blood. The receptors were gathered from an adult man with Graves' ophthalmopathy.

There are many counts of this clonotype. V and J are TRBV28 and TRBJ2-7, with TRBD1 identical over 10 bases. J gave up 1 base and V 10 bases, and 10 bases lay outside the gene matches. The CDR3 loop spans 15 amino acids. Germline lookup yields CDR1 MDHEN and CDR2 SYDVKM. The CDR3 coding sequence is TGTGCCACGATACCGGGACAGGGGAAATCCTACGAGCAGTACTTC. Translation: CATIPGQGKSYEQYF.

This clonotype was seen repeatedly, ten times or more. This chain links TRBV9 with TRBJ2-7, with TRBD2 as a possible D gene (5 bases). V shed 3 bases and J shed 3 bases, with 16 bases lying between them. The CDR3 consists of 15 residues. CDR1 is SGDLS and CDR2 is YYNGEE in the germline V gene. Here the CDR3 DNA reads TGTGCCAGCAGCGAGGGCGGAGGTTCTTTCTACGAGCAGTACTTC. Amino acids: CASSEGGGSFYEQYF.

This clonotype was found many times. The V call is TRBV5-1, the J call TRBJ1-6, with 8 bases that match TRBD1. CDR1 and CDR2 (germline): SGHRS, YFSETQ. The junction had 6 bases not matched to a gene; V was cut back by 0 bases and J by 7 bases. This CDR3 contains 16 residues. This chain's CDR3 is CASSLDRTGWNSPLHF. In DNA, the CDR3 is TGCGCCAGCAGCTTGGACCGGACAGGGTGGAATTCACCCCTCCACTTT.

This chain connects TRBV11-1 to TRBJ1-2, with 10 bases identical to TRBD1. Germline CDR1 and CDR2: SGHAT and FQDESV (reference sequence). Trimming cost V 5 bases and J 4 bases; bases outside gene matches: 13. The CDR3 extends over 17 amino acids. The CDR3 DNA reads TGTGCCAGCAGCCCGAGATCCGGGACAGGGGTTGCCTATGGCTACACCTTC. As protein: CASSPRSGTGVAYGYTF.

This clonotype was counted at least ten times. The rearrangement joins TRBV4-1 to TRBJ1-3; D gene unclear. CDR3 length: 15 residues. V lost 2 bases to trimming and J lost 4 bases, with 12 bases between them. Looked up from germline, CDR1 is MGHRA and CDR2 is YSYEKL. CDR3 DNA sequence: TGCGCCAGCAGCCAAAGGTCTGCCGACGGAAACACCATATATTTT. It is translated as CASSQRSADGNTIYF.

This clonotype was counted many times. The genes are TRBV13 and TRBJ2-7; 9 bases are a match to TRBD2. Germline values: CDR1 PRHDT, CDR2 FYEKMQ (reference sequence). Unmatched junction bases numbered 8, after V lost 1 base and J lost 4 bases. This CDR3 contains 16 residues. The CDR3 DNA reads as TGTGCCAGCAGCTTAGTCCGGCGGGAGGGCCAATACGAGCAGTACTTC. Its translation is CASSLVRREGQYEQYF.

This clonotype was seen ten or more times. V usage is TRBV28 and J usage is TRBJ1-6; D possibly corresponds to TRBD1 (5 bases). CDR1 is MDHEN and CDR2 is SYDVKM in the germline V gene. V dropped 6 bases and J dropped 0 bases, with 18 bases sitting between them. This CDR3 is built from 18 residues. This CDR3 is CASRISVGGISYNSPLHF. The CDR3 coding sequence is TGTGCCAGCAGGATATCCGTGGGGGGGATCTCCTATAATTCACCCCTCCACTTT.

The chain links TRBV6-1 to TRBJ2-7; a possible D gene is TRBD1 (6 bases). Germline CDR1 MNHNS, CDR2 SASEGT. CDR3 length: 14 residues. V lost 4 bases and J 7 bases, leaving 17 bases between the germline ends. This CDR3 reads CASSGGDRRQEQYF. DNA for the CDR3: TGTGCCAGCAGTGGGGGAGACAGGCGCCAGGAGCAGTACTTC.

This clonotype was detected many times. This chain uses TRBV6-2 or TRBV6-3 with TRBJ2-5; D is unresolved. The V end lost 4 bases, the J end lost 2 bases, and 8 bases lay between the germline ends. Per germline, CDR1 MNHEY and CDR2 SVGEGT. The CDR3 consists of 13 residues. Here the CDR3 reads CASSLTEQETQYF. The DNA for the CDR3 is TGTGCCAGCAGTTTGACGGAGCAAGAGACCCAGTACTTC.

V is TRBV18 and J is TRBJ1-5; D may be TRBD1 (5 bases). Germline V gene sequence: CDR1 KGHSH, CDR2 LQKENI. V gave up 4 bases and J gave up 5 bases, with 12 bases separating them. The CDR3 loop spans 14 amino acids. The CDR3 DNA follows: TGTGCCAGCTCACAGGGGTCCGGGGATCAGCCCCAGCATTTT. Translating gives CASSQGSGDQPQHF.

With respect to this clonotype: A read error is possible here, since a much larger clone lies one base away. The conserved final phenylalanine or tryptophan is absent from the CDR3, which likely points to a read error. This chain joins TRBV7-2 and TRBJ1-1; 7 positions agree with TRBD1. This CDR3 has 11 residues. Unmatched junction bases numbered 5, after V lost 5 bases and J lost 11 bases. The V gene's germline CDR1 is SGHTA and CDR2 FQGNSA. This chain's CDR3 is CASSIGTDAFS. CDR3 bases: TGTGCCAGCAGCATAGGGACAGATGCTTTCTCT.

This clonotype was observed at least ten times. The genes are TRBV11-1 and TRBJ1-2; the D is unclear. The CDR3 totals 11 residues. CDR1 and CDR2 (germline): SGHAT, FQDESV (reference sequence). The ends were cut back, 5 bases at V and 7 bases at J, with 8 bases in the middle. CDR3 loop: CASSAALGYTF. The CDR3 nucleotides are TGTGCCAGCAGCGCCGCCCTTGGCTACACCTTC.

The CDR3 sequence is CASSTRTGGRGQPQHF. CDR3 DNA sequence: TGTGCCAGCAGTACACGGACAGGGGGCCGAGGTCAGCCCCAGCATTTT. The chain is built from TRBV12-3 or TRBV12-4 and TRBJ1-5; 11 nucleotides match TRBD1. V shed 5 bases and J 6 bases; nucleotides not matched to a gene: 9. The CDR3 runs to 16 residues.

This clonotype has a count of ten or more. The chain links TRBV20-1 to TRBJ1-1, with D possibly TRBD1 on 6 matching bases. The V end was cut by 4 bases, the J end by 0 bases, with 21 bases between. Per the germline V gene, CDR1 is DFQATT and CDR2 is SNEGSKA (reference sequence). CDR3 size: 17 residues. This CDR3 reads CSATGQTARPMNTEAFF. In nucleotides, the CDR3 is TGCAGTGCTACTGGACAGACCGCGAGACCCATGAACACTGAAGCTTTCTTT.

This clonotype was picked up many times. The genes are TRBV30 and TRBJ2-7; D is tentatively TRBD1 or TRBD2 (5 bases each). Per germline, CDR1 GTSNPN and CDR2 SVGIG (reference sequence). The V end was cut by 5 bases, the J end by 0 bases, with 23 bases between. CDR3 size: 17 residues. The CDR3 loop is CAWAARRGTPSSYEQYF. The CDR3 nucleotides read TGTGCCTGGGCCGCTAGGAGAGGGACCCCAAGCTCCTACGAGCAGTACTTC.

This clonotype has a count of ten or more. V usage is TRBV5-4 and J usage is TRBJ1-1; D call uncertain. This CDR3 has 15 residues. Germline lookup yields CDR1 SGHNT and CDR2 YYREEE (reference sequence). Deletions cut 4 bases from V and 4 bases from J, with 17 bases between. The CDR3 DNA is TGTGCCAGCAGCGGTTTGCTGCCAACGGGCACTGAAGCTTTCTTT. It encodes CASSGLLPTGTEAFF.

The table lists this clonotype with many counts. V gene TRBV6-1 combines with J gene TRBJ2-6, with D hard to call. Germline-derived CDR1 and CDR2 are MNHNS and SASEGT. CDR3 length: 14 amino acids. Trimming pared 7 bases from V and 0 bases from J, leaving 7 bases between. The CDR3 DNA is TGTGCCAGCAATCCAATCTCTGGGGCCAACGTCCTGACTTTC. Translating it yields CASNPISGANVLTF.

This clonotype was detected many times. The gene calls are TRBV6-2 or TRBV6-3 and TRBJ1-1; tentatively, D is TRBD1 (5 bases). Per the germline V gene, CDR1 is MNHEY and CDR2 is SVGEGT. Deletions cut 2 bases from V and 5 bases from J, with 9 bases between. This CDR3 is 13 amino acids long. As DNA, the CDR3 is TGTGCCAGCAGTTACACCACAGGAACTGAAGCTTTCTTT. This translates into CASSYTTGTEAFF.

The V call is TRBV7-6, the J call TRBJ2-5; 9 nucleotides align to TRBD2. With V trimmed by 6 bases and J by 4 bases, 12 bases remained unmatched. From germline, CDR1 is SGHVS and CDR2 FNYEAQ. There are 16 residues in the CDR3. CDR3 DNA sequence: TGTGCCAGCAGTCCATGGGCGGGAGGGACCCGAGAGACCCAGTACTTC. Residues: CASSPWAGGTRETQYF.

This clonotype was seen at least ten times. V gene TRBV12-3 or TRBV12-4 combines with J gene TRBJ2-5, with 7 positions matching TRBD1. This CDR3 comprises 13 residues. V shed 2 bases, J shed 4 bases, and the junction held 1 base outside the gene matches. Written as DNA, the CDR3 is TGTGCCAGCAGTTTAAGGGACAGAGAGACCCAGTACTTC. As protein: CASSLRDRETQYF.

This clonotype showed up many times. V is TRBV5-1 and J is TRBJ2-2; D not resolved. Trimming cost V 1 base and J 3 bases, with 10 bases left between them. This CDR3 is built from 15 residues. Germline V CDR1 and CDR2: SGHRS, YFSETQ. In DNA form, the CDR3 reads TGCGCCAGCAGCTTGCGGCCGGGTGACACCGGGGAGCTGTTTTTT. Its protein product is CASSLRPGDTGELFF.

This clonotype appeared many times. The chain recombines TRBV7-2 with TRBJ2-2, with D perhaps TRBD1 (6 bases). Per the germline V gene, CDR1 is SGHTA and CDR2 is FQGNSA. The CDR3 covers 15 residues. V dropped 0 bases and J dropped 9 bases, with 14 bases sitting between them. CDR3 region: CASSLAPQGIRELFF. The CDR3 DNA sequence: TGTGCCAGCAGCTTAGCGCCACAGGGCATTAGGGAGCTGTTTTTT.

This clonotype has at least ten counts. This chain joins TRBV12-3 or TRBV12-4 and TRBJ2-2; D may be TRBD1 or TRBD2 (6 bases each). This CDR3 is 18 amino acids long. V lost 6 bases, J lost 2 bases, and 22 bases lay in between. As DNA, the CDR3 is TGTGCCAGCAGAGCGGGCGGACAGCCCCAAAAAAACACCGGGGAGCTGTTTTTT. Amino acid sequence: CASRAGGQPQKNTGELFF.

This clonotype was found many times. The chain links TRBV4-3 to TRBJ1-2; D is perhaps TRBD1 (5 bases). The CDR3 contains 11 residues. V was shortened by 4 bases and J by 7 bases, with 7 bases between the two germline ends. Per the germline V gene, CDR1 is LGHNA and CDR2 is YSLEER. DNA of the CDR3: TGCGCCAGCAGCCCTGGGACTGGCTACACCTTC. Its protein product is CASSPGTGYTF.

This clonotype was observed at least ten times. The rearrangement uses TRBV2 and TRBJ2-5; D not certain. CDR1 and CDR2 from the germline V gene are SNHLY and FYNNEI. The ends were cut back, 1 base at V and 5 bases at J, with 8 bases in the middle. CDR3 length equals 13 residues. The CDR3 DNA reads as TGTGCCAGCAGTGAAGGGGGAACGGAGACCCAGTACTTC. Protein sequence: CASSEGGTETQYF.

This clonotype was found many times. V and J are TRBV20-1 and TRBJ1-2; 7 positions agree with TRBD1. The trim removed 5 bases at V and 4 bases at J, leaving 13 bases unmatched. The germline V gene has CDR1 DFQATT and CDR2 SNEGSKA (reference sequence). This CDR3 contains 15 residues. For the CDR3, the DNA is TGCAGTGCTTCTTTGCGCTTACAGGGGAGCTATGGCTACACCTTC. This translates into CSASLRLQGSYGYTF.

This clonotype came up many times. This rearrangement joins TRBV29-1 to TRBJ1-2, with D unclear. The CDR3 runs 12 residues. Germline V gives CDR1 SQVTM, CDR2 ANQGSEA. V gave up 1 base and J gave up 8 bases, with 11 bases separating them. The CDR3 loop reads CSVEVGGRGYTF. CDR3 in DNA: TGCAGCGTTGAAGTCGGAGGGCGCGGCTACACCTTC.

The chain is built from TRBV6-2 or TRBV6-3 and TRBJ1-5, with D possibly matching TRBD1 (5 bases). The CDR3 is 18 residues long. Trimming cost V 7 bases and J 6 bases, with 28 bases left between them. Per the germline V gene, CDR1 is MNHEY and CDR2 is SVGEGT. The CDR3 DNA sequence: TGTGCCAGCATCCGAACGCCGGGGGGGAGTCGGGGGGGTCAGCCCCAGCATTTT. Encoded protein: CASIRTPGGSRGGQPQHF.

This clonotype has at least ten counts. The chain recombines TRBV11-3 with TRBJ2-2; D unresolved. Germline V gives CDR1 SGHNT, CDR2 YENEEA. This CDR3 contains 15 residues. The V end lost 2 bases, the J end lost 4 bases, and 11 bases lay between the germline ends. The CDR3 DNA is TGTGCCAGCAGCTTAACTGATTCTCGCACCGGGGAGCTGTTTTTT. Its protein is CASSLTDSRTGELFF.

This clonotype has a count of ten or more. The junction does not match germline at one end; this may be a read error. This sequence joins TRBV3-1 and TRBJ2-2, with D unclear. The CDR3 spans 13 residues. Germline V CDR1 and CDR2: LGHDT, YNNKEL (reference sequence). The DNA for the CDR3 is TGTGCCAGCAGCCGAGCGAACACCAGGGAGCTGTTTTTT. It translates to CASSRANTRELFF.

V is TRBV6-1 and J is TRBJ1-2; D call uncertain. The V end was cut by 5 bases, the J end by 2 bases, with 6 bases between. Germline values: CDR1 MNHNS, CDR2 SASEGT. This CDR3 region has 12 residues. In DNA form, the CDR3 reads TGTGCCAGCAGTCCTACGAACTATGGCTACACCTTC. Amino acids: CASSPTNYGYTF.